The subject of this entry is one TCR beta chain. The antigen is undetermined. The data derive from a study of T cells in Graves' hyperthyroidism and ophthalmopathy. Study summary: Peripheral blood was collected at initial diagnosis, before any treatment. Findings of the study overall: Appearing also in blood were most of the thyroid clonotypes expanded above 0.001.

Patients showing uncontrolled infection, other autoimmune disease, pregnancy or lactation were ineligible. Diagnosis relied on clinical symptoms, serum thyroxine and TRAb, thyroid ultrasound and orbital computed tomography. Amplification of TCR beta CDR3 regions used RNA as the template. The HTBI primer set was used in a first-round RT-PCR of the TCR CDR3. TCRdb recomputed calls from the multiplex PCR reads with MiXCR, one row per CDR3 protein. The sample lists fewer than 400,000 distinct CDR3 sequences; roughly 14% were seen once. Trimming took 5 bases from V and 1 from J, leaving 15 bases between them. In germline, CDR1 is MNHEY, CDR2 SVGEGT. The CDR3 sequence is 15 residues long.

The chain carries TRBV6-2 or TRBV6-3 and TRBJ2-7, with a weak D call TRBD2 (6 bases). The receptor comes from a woman in her late teens or twenties with Graves' hyperthyroidism that later progressed to Graves' ophthalmopathy. The sample comprised blood. CDR3 DNA sequence: TGTGCCAGCAGTCGAACTGGTGGGACTTCCTACGAGCAGTACTTC. Its protein product is CASSRTGGTSYEQYF.